Each of the 31 T cell receptor beta chains below was sequenced from the same sample in a study of shared clonotypes between healthy human individuals. TCRdb keeps only in-frame clones here, not all; method: immunoSEQ multiplex PCR. This table has 2 million to 2.5 million clones, approximately 95% appearing once. The sequencing input was naive CD4+ T cells from PBMCs. Subset: CD45RA+ positively selected. Receptors were obtained from a man aged 18-30 years in good health. Some clones in this sample may be carry-over from other donors' samples.

The CDR3 bases are TGTGCCAGCACCACCGGGACAGTGAATGGCTACACCTTC. Translated, it gives CASTTGTVNGYTF. This rearrangement joins TRBV6-5 to TRBJ1-2; TRBD1 aligns across 7 bases. There are 13 residues in the CDR3. Germline values: CDR1 MNHEY, CDR2 SVGAGI. V trimming: 7 bases; J trimming: 6 bases; junction bases outside the gene matches: 8.

This clone occurred once. The gene calls are TRBV9 and TRBJ2-3; TRBD2 agrees at 11 bases. This CDR3 region has 17 residues. Per the germline V gene, CDR1 is SGDLS and CDR2 is YYNGEE. V gave up 1 base and J gave up 1 base; unmatched junction bases: 5. The CDR3 bases are TGTGCCAGCAGCGTAACTAGCGGGAGTGGGGGCACAGATACGCAGTATTTT. Its translation: CASSVTSGSGGTDTQYF.

The chain couples TRBV18 to TRBJ2-1, with 9 bases matching TRBD1. V dropped 4 bases and J dropped 5; count of bases not matched to a gene: 9. CDR3 length equals 16 residues. CDR1 is KGHSH and CDR2 is LQKENI in the germline V gene. CDR3 protein: CASSRLPGQGNNEQFF. CDR3 coding DNA: TGTGCCAGCTCACGACTACCGGGACAGGGCAACAATGAGCAGTTCTTC.

V and J are TRBV27 and TRBJ1-2; the D gene is possibly TRBD1 (5 bases). V was pared by 4 bases and J by 0 bases, with 9 bases between. The CDR3 covers 14 residues. From germline, CDR1 is MNHEY and CDR2 SMNVEV (reference sequence). DNA for the CDR3: TGTGCCAGCAGTTGGGGGGTGACTAACTATGGCTACACCTTC. Its translation is CASSWGVTNYGYTF.

With regard to this clone: Other DNA sequences in this sample translate to the same CDR3. V is TRBV10-3 and J is TRBJ1-2; D perhaps matches TRBD1 (5 bases). Germline CDR1 is ENHRY and CDR2 is SYGVKD. The CDR3 loop spans 14 amino acids. Trimming pared 0 bases from V and 1 base from J, leaving 6 bases between. The CDR3 DNA follows: TGTGCCATCAGTGAGTCTAGGGGTAACTATGGCTACACCTTC. Translation: CAISESRGNYGYTF.

The V and J genes are TRBV6-5 and TRBJ2-7; D is ambiguous. CDR3 length: 11 residues. V was trimmed by 2 bases and J by 5 bases, leaving 4 bases between them. The V gene's germline CDR1 is MNHEY and CDR2 SVGAGI. This chain's CDR3 is CASSYGHEQYF. The CDR3 nucleotides read TGTGCCAGCAGTTACGGACACGAGCAGTACTTC.

J is TRBJ1-5 and V is TRBV7-9; the D is unclear. Per germline, CDR1 SEHNR and CDR2 FQNEAQ (reference sequence). V lost 1 base, J lost 7 bases, and 14 bases lay in between. There are 15 residues in the CDR3. The CDR3 loop reads CASSLGGGPQQPQHF. As DNA, the CDR3 is TGTGCCAGCAGCTTAGGGGGAGGGCCCCAACAGCCCCAGCATTTT.

The chain joins TRBV9 to TRBJ2-2, with D maybe TRBD2 (7 bases). The V end was cut by 0 bases, the J end by 4 bases, with 16 bases between. This CDR3 has 17 residues. Germline V gene data show CDR1 as SGDLS and CDR2 as YYNGEE. The CDR3 bases are TGTGCCAGCAGCGTAGGTGTCGGGGGGCAAGGCACCGGGGAGCTGTTTTTT. Translated, it gives CASSVGVGGQGTGELFF. Full variable domain (rest looked up from reference TRBV9 and TRBJ2-2): DSGVTQTPKHLITATGQRVTLRCSPRSGDLSVYWYQQSLDQGLQFLIQYYNGEERAKGNILERFSAQQFPDLHSELNLSSLELGDSALYFCASSVGVGGQGTGELFFGEGSRLTVL.

The chain is built from TRBV4-3 and TRBJ2-7, with 7 bases matching TRBD1. The germline gives CDR1 LGHNA, CDR2 YSLEER. CDR3 length: 17 amino acids. V trimming: 1 base; J trimming: 0 bases; junction bases outside the gene matches: 9. The CDR3 sequence is CASSQALGQAYSYEQYF. The DNA for the CDR3 is TGCGCCAGCAGCCAAGCCCTCGGACAGGCCTACTCCTACGAGCAGTACTTC.

This chain links TRBV27 with TRBJ1-2, with D hard to call. Germline loops: CDR1 MNHEY, CDR2 SMNVEV (reference sequence). The V and J ends lost 5 bases and 3 bases respectively, with 10 bases between them. CDR3 size: 13 residues. The CDR3 reads CASSPLIHYGYTF. Here the CDR3 DNA reads TGTGCCAGCAGTCCCCTAATTCACTATGGCTACACCTTC.

Points on this clone: The junction departs from the called germline gene at one end, perhaps through a read error. The chain couples TRBV5-1 to TRBJ1-2; perhaps TRBD1 as D (5 bases). From germline, CDR1 is SGHRS and CDR2 YFSETQ. CDR3 length: 12 residues. The CDR3 is CASSREGYGYTF. CDR3 DNA: TGTGCCAGCAGCAGGGAGGGATATGGCTACACCTTC.

The gene calls are TRBV4-3 and TRBJ1-5; D unresolved. The germline gives CDR1 LGHNA, CDR2 YSLEER. The CDR3 runs 13 residues. Trimming shortened V by 2 bases and J by 7 bases, and 9 bases separated the two germline ends. CDR3 amino acids: CASSQRIRQPQHF. The CDR3 DNA follows: TGCGCCAGCAGCCAACGGATCAGACAGCCCCAGCATTTT.

This clone appeared once. CDR3 nucleotide sequence: TGCGCCAGCAGCCTAACAAGATCCCTGGTCCCGACAGATACGCAGTATTTT. Translating it yields CASSLTRSLVPTDTQYF. The V call is TRBV4-1, the J call TRBJ2-3; D uncertain. CDR3 length equals 17 residues. V was clipped by 4 bases and J by 3 bases, with 20 bases between them. The V gene's germline CDR1 is MGHRA and CDR2 YSYEKL.

The V gene is TRBV7-8, the J gene TRBJ2-2; 8 positions match TRBD2. Per germline, CDR1 SGHVS and CDR2 FQNEAQ. Trimming at V came to 0 bases and at J to 4 bases, leaving 4 bases not matched to a gene. This CDR3 contains 16 residues. The CDR3 region is CASSLAVRGGTGELFF. CDR3 bases: TGTGCCAGCAGCTTAGCGGTCCGGGGGGGCACCGGGGAGCTGTTTTTT.

V and J are TRBV30 and TRBJ2-1; weak D call: TRBD2 (5 bases). The CDR3 consists of 13 residues. The V gene lost 3 bases and the J gene lost 8 bases, with 14 bases spanning the gap. The V gene's germline CDR1 is GTSNPN and CDR2 SVGIG (reference sequence). CDR3 in DNA: TGTGCCTGGAGCGAGGGCGTCCGGGATGAGCAGTTCTTC. Protein: CAWSEGVRDEQFF.

Details on this clone: Other DNA sequences in the sample encode the same CDR3. This chain links TRBV6-6 with TRBJ2-6; the D is unclear. CDR3 size: 14 residues. V shed 4 bases and J shed 0 bases, with 4 bases lying between them. Per the germline V gene, CDR1 is MNHNY and CDR2 is SVGAGI (reference sequence). In nucleotides, the CDR3 is TGTGCCAGCAGTTCCCTCTCTGGGGCCAACGTCCTGACTTTC. This gives the protein CASSSLSGANVLTF.

The chain couples TRBV28 to TRBJ2-5, with D maybe TRBD1 (5 bases). This CDR3 comprises 14 residues. Deletions cut 2 bases from V and 4 bases from J, with 11 bases between. The germline V gene has CDR1 MDHEN and CDR2 SYDVKM. CDR3 in DNA: TGTGCCAGCAGTTTAACCTACAGGTCAGAGACCCAGTACTTC. Translated, it gives CASSLTYRSETQYF.

The chain has TRBV15 and TRBJ2-2; 7 nucleotides line up with TRBD1. Germline V lookup: CDR1 LNHNV, CDR2 YYDKDF (reference sequence). The junction had 6 bases not matched to a gene; V was cut back by 8 bases and J by 3 bases. The CDR3 sequence is 14 residues long. The CDR3 is CATGSTGDTGELFF. DNA of the CDR3: TGTGCCACCGGGAGCACAGGGGACACCGGGGAGCTGTTTTTT. Full variable domain (rest looked up from reference TRBV15 and TRBJ2-2): DAMVIQNPRYQVTQFGKPVTLSCSQTLNHNVMYWYQQKSSQAPKLLFHYYDKDFNNEADTPDNFQSRRPNTSFCFLDIRSPGLGDTAMYLCATGSTGDTGELFFGEGSRLTVL.

V gene TRBV7-2 combines with J gene TRBJ2-3, with TRBD2 matching over 9 bases. The CDR3 has 16 residues. Germline assignment: CDR1 SGHTA and CDR2 FQGNSA. The V segment lost 5 bases and the J segment 4 bases; nucleotides outside the gene matches: 10. CDR3 nucleotide sequence: TGTGCCAGCAGCGCCGCTAGCGGGATTAGATCAGATACGCAGTATTTT. Encoded protein: CASSAASGIRSDTQYF.

The chain couples TRBV10-3 to TRBJ1-2, with 12 bases aligning to TRBD1. Looked up from germline, CDR1 is ENHRY and CDR2 is SYGVKD. This CDR3 is built from 17 residues. The trim removed 8 bases at V and 2 bases at J, leaving 12 bases unmatched. The CDR3 nucleotides are TGTGCCATCTCGGGACAGGGGGCGAAGAACGGCAACTATGGCTACACCTTC. Its protein product is CAISGQGAKNGNYGYTF.

V usage is TRBV4-1 and J usage is TRBJ2-7; D may be TRBD2 (7 bases). The V gene's germline CDR1 is MGHRA and CDR2 YSYEKL. The CDR3 length is 15 residues. V lost 4 bases, J lost 2 bases, and 15 bases lay in between. The CDR3 DNA reads as TGCGCCAGCAGCCCCTCGGCGGGGGCAACCTACGAGCAGTACTTC. The encoded protein is CASSPSAGATYEQYF.

The chain carries TRBV6-1 and TRBJ1-4; 7 bases are shared with TRBD1. V shed 6 bases, J shed 8 bases, and the junction held 12 bases outside the gene matches. Germline CDR1 MNHNS, CDR2 SASEGT. The CDR3 is 15 amino acids. Here the CDR3 reads CASSPRQGSGEKLFF. CDR3 bases: TGTGCCAGCAGCCCCAGACAGGGATCGGGGGAAAAACTGTTTTTT.

V usage is TRBV5-4 and J usage is TRBJ2-2, with D possibly matching TRBD1 (5 bases). Trimming left V 4 bases short and J 8 bases short, with 12 bases between. Germline CDR1 and CDR2: SGHNT and YYREEE (reference sequence). The CDR3 runs to 13 residues. This CDR3 is CASSLGQPGELFF. The CDR3 DNA sequence: TGTGCCAGCAGCCTTGGACAACCGGGGGAGCTGTTTTTT. Full variable domain (rest looked up from reference TRBV5-4 and TRBJ2-2): ETGVTQSPTHLIKTRGQQVTLRCSSQSGHNTVSWYQQALGQGPQFIFQYYREEENGRGNFPPRFSGLQFPNYSSELNVNALELDDSALYLCASSLGQPGELFFGEGSRLTVL.

The chain couples TRBV5-6 to TRBJ2-1; 7 bases fit TRBD2. Germline trimming cut 4 bases from V and 3 bases from J; bases unmatched to any gene: 10. The CDR3 runs 16 residues. Per germline, CDR1 SGHDT and CDR2 YYEEEE. The DNA of the CDR3 is TGTGCCAGCAGCCCCATGGCGCGGGAGTACTACAATGAGCAGTTCTTC. It translates to CASSPMAREYYNEQFF.

The rearrangement joins TRBV4-3 to TRBJ1-4; D is unclear. Trimming took off 0 bases at V and 8 bases at J, with 7 bases between the two ends. CDR1 LGHNA and CDR2 YSLEER come from the germline V gene. The CDR3 has 13 amino acids. Written as DNA, the CDR3 is TGCGCCAGCAGCCAAGATCTGGACGAAAAACTGTTTTTT. It encodes CASSQDLDEKLFF.

The chain is built from TRBV7-2 and TRBJ2-6; no definite D call. Looked up from germline, CDR1 is SGHTA and CDR2 is FQGNSA. CDR3 length: 16 residues. Trimming removed 1 base at V and 0 bases at J, with 7 bases between. This CDR3 reads CASSLVGPSGANVLTF. CDR3 bases: TGTGCCAGCAGCTTAGTAGGTCCCTCTGGGGCCAACGTCCTGACTTTC.

This sequence joins TRBV5-4 and TRBJ2-1, with TRBD2 matching 9 bases. The CDR3 sequence is 15 residues long. Germline CDR1 and CDR2: SGHNT and YYREEE (reference sequence). V gave up 3 bases and J gave up 6 bases; unmatched junction bases: 7. CDR3 sequence (DNA): TGTGCCAGCAGCTCAAGGACTAGCGCTCTCAATGAGCAGTTCTTC. Protein: CASSSRTSALNEQFF. Full variable domain (outside the CDR3, taken from reference TRBV5-4 and TRBJ2-1): ETGVTQSPTHLIKTRGQQVTLRCSSQSGHNTVSWYQQALGQGPQFIFQYYREEENGRGNFPPRFSGLQFPNYSSELNVNALELDDSALYLCASSSRTSALNEQFFGPGTRLTVL.

The chain couples TRBV10-1 to TRBJ2-1; 9 bases fit TRBD1. Germline CDR1 reads WNHNN; CDR2 reads SYGVQD (reference sequence). V dropped 0 bases and J dropped 8; count of bases not matched to a gene: 5. This CDR3 is 15 amino acids long. This CDR3 reads CASSESTGGRDEQFF. The DNA of the CDR3 is TGCGCCAGCAGTGAGTCGACAGGGGGACGGGATGAGCAGTTCTTC.

This chain links TRBV11-2 with TRBJ1-2; D may be TRBD1 (6 bases). CDR1 is SGHAT, CDR2 FQNNGV, per germline. This CDR3 contains 16 residues. Between the trimmed V and J ends, which lost 5 bases and 6 bases, there was a span of 22 bases. In DNA, the CDR3 is TGTGCCAGCAGCCCAGGGGACCCGGGCGTCTTGCATGGCTACACCTTC. It specifies CASSPGDPGVLHGYTF.

A single count supports this clone. This chain links TRBV27 with TRBJ1-2, with 8 bases lining up with TRBD1. Germline V lookup: CDR1 MNHEY, CDR2 SMNVEV (reference sequence). CDR3 length equals 14 residues. V lost 3 bases and J lost 4; bases outside the gene matches: 4. The CDR3: CASSFGQGAYGYTF. The DNA of the CDR3 is TGTGCCAGCAGTTTCGGGCAGGGGGCCTATGGCTACACCTTC.

The rearrangement joins TRBV5-4 to TRBJ2-1; 7 bases are shared with TRBD1. CDR3 length: 14 amino acids. V lost 2 bases, J lost 6 bases, and 5 bases stayed unmatched. Germline loops: CDR1 SGHNT, CDR2 YYREEE (reference sequence). The CDR3 DNA reads as TGTGCCAGCAGCTTCCCCTCAGGGGGCAATGAGCAGTTCTTC. It encodes CASSFPSGGNEQFF.